Listed here are 16 T cell receptor beta chains from one sample, sequenced in a study of vaccination and CD4 T cells after COVID-19. Treatment here: approximately nine-day PBMC culture with coronavirus spike peptide pools or control peptides (ViraFEST assay). Once obtained from cultured CD4+ T cells, the DNA was sequenced using the Oncomine TCR Beta short-read assay. TCRdb redid the calling of the PCR reads with MiXCR, one entry per CDR3 protein. The repertoire includes 5,500 or so distinct CDR3 sequences, roughly two thirds of them detected once, and roughly 18% sits in the top ten. Their recognized antigens are unknown. The specimen sequenced was CD4+ T cells from blood, cultured in vitro. The origin of the receptors is a human donor who had recovered from COVID-19.

The CDR3 nucleotides read TGTGCCAGCAGCTTAGCGTCAGGGAGGGGTGGCTACACCTTC. Translating it yields CASSLASGRGGYTF. This chain uses TRBV7-2 with TRBJ1-2, with TRBD1 as a possible D gene (5 bases). CDR3 length equals 14 residues. Germline CDR1 reads SGHTA; CDR2 reads FQGNSA. V lost 0 bases to trimming and J lost 7 bases, with 12 bases between them.

The chain couples TRBV24-1 to TRBJ2-5; TRBD1 aligns across 9 bases. The CDR3 runs to 14 residues. Trimming took 7 bases from V and 5 from J; bases not matched to a gene: 7. Germline lookup yields CDR1 KGHDR and CDR2 SFDVKD. CDR3 amino acids: CATSRGQGGETQYF. Written as DNA, the CDR3 is TGTGCCACCAGCAGGGGACAGGGAGGCGAGACCCAGTACTTC.

The J gene is TRBJ2-5, the V gene TRBV6-5; 7 nucleotides line up with TRBD1. There are 16 residues in the CDR3. V was pared by 0 bases and J by 4 bases, with 8 bases of the junction left unmatched. CDR1 and CDR2 (germline): MNHEY, SVGAGI. CDR3 sequence (DNA): TGTGCCAGCAGTTACTCGTTACGACAGGGTTCAGAGACCCAGTACTTC. It codes for CASSYSLRQGSETQYF.

V is TRBV18 and J is TRBJ1-2; D is perhaps TRBD1 (5 bases). CDR3 size: 14 residues. V dropped 3 bases and J dropped 7 bases, with 15 bases sitting between them. Germline CDR1 reads KGHSH; CDR2 reads LQKENI. CDR3 amino acids: CASSPEGQGSGYTF. As DNA, the CDR3 is TGTGCCAGCTCACCCGAGGGGCAAGGGTCTGGCTACACCTTC.

The rearrangement links TRBV21-1 to TRBJ2-7; the DNA was not compared with TRBD2, the D call given in the table. TRBV21-1 is a pseudogene. This CDR3 is built from 20 residues. The DNA of the CDR3 is TGTGCCAGCAGCAAAAGGGGGGAGGGACTAGCGGGTACCGACTCCTACGAGCAGTACTTC. This encodes CASSKRGEGLAGTDSYEQYF.

The genes are TRBV10-1 and TRBJ2-5; possible D gene TRBD1, 6 bases. The CDR3 is 15 amino acids. The V gene's germline CDR1 is WNHNN and CDR2 SYGVQD (reference sequence). V gave up 0 bases and J gave up 4 bases, with 12 bases separating them. The CDR3 DNA follows: TGCGCCAGCAGTGAGTCGCTCGGACAGCGAGAGACCCAGTACTTC. Its translation: CASSESLGQRETQYF.

The rearrangement links TRBV12-3 or TRBV12-4 to TRBJ1-2, with TRBD1 matching 9 bases. The length of the CDR3 is 19 residues. V lost 6 bases, J lost 2 bases, and 19 bases stayed unmatched. CDR3 region: CASSPTLGTGLEGNYGYTF. The CDR3 bases are TGTGCCAGCAGCCCCACTTTAGGGACAGGGTTAGAGGGCAACTATGGCTACACCTTC.

The chain is built from TRBV18 and TRBJ2-7, with D possibly matching TRBD2 (5 bases). The CDR3 loop spans 12 amino acids. Trimming removed 3 bases at V and 6 bases at J, with 9 bases between. In germline, CDR1 is KGHSH, CDR2 LQKENI. In DNA, the CDR3 is TGTGCCAGCTCACCTAGAGGGTCCGAGCAGTACTTC. This encodes CASSPRGSEQYF.

In its sample, this clonotype was seen a few times. The V gene is TRBV7-9, the J gene TRBJ2-1, with 11 bases fitting TRBD2. There are 14 residues in the CDR3. CDR1 is SEHNR, CDR2 FQNEAQ, per germline (reference sequence). The V and J ends lost 7 bases and 12 bases, in that order; junction bases with no gene match: 11. The CDR3 DNA reads TGTGCCAGCAAGGGGAGTAGCGGGGGGGCCTGGCAGTTCTTC. It translates to CASKGSSGGAWQFF.

This clonotype has just one count. The chain uses TRBV27 and TRBJ2-4, with 8 bases matching TRBD1. The CDR3 contains 11 residues. V dropped 6 bases and J dropped 15; count of bases not matched to a gene: 7. Germline assignment: CDR1 MNHEY and CDR2 SMNVEV (reference sequence). CDR3 residues: CASSGTGKMYF. The CDR3 DNA reads TGTGCCAGCAGCGGGACAGGCAAAATGTACTTC.

The chain recombines TRBV28 with TRBJ1-2, with TRBD1 matching over 8 bases. This CDR3 comprises 14 residues. Germline V gene data show CDR1 as MDHEN and CDR2 as SYDVKM. The V gene end was trimmed by 6 bases and the J gene end by 9 bases; junction bases not matched to a gene: 12. Here the CDR3 DNA reads TGTGCCAGCAGCGTGACAGGGGCCGCCCTGAGCTACACCTTC. Translated, it gives CASSVTGAALSYTF.

The genes are TRBV6-2 or TRBV6-3 and TRBJ2-7; the match to TRBD2 covers 7 bases. The germline gives CDR1 MNHEY, CDR2 SVGEGT. Trimming cost V 6 bases and J 0 bases; bases outside gene matches: 5. The length of the CDR3 is 14 residues. The CDR3 DNA follows: TGTGCCAGCAGGGACCGGGACTACTCCTACGAGCAGTACTTC. It translates to CASRDRDYSYEQYF.

V is TRBV25-1 and J is TRBJ1-2, with a weak D call TRBD1 (5 bases). Germline-derived CDR1 and CDR2 are MGHDK and SYGVNS. CDR3 size: 15 residues. V lost 1 base, J lost 4 bases, and 13 bases lay in between. The CDR3 loop reads CASSELAGFSYGYTF. The CDR3 DNA follows: TGTGCCAGCAGTGAATTGGCAGGGTTCAGCTATGGCTACACCTTC.

This rearrangement joins TRBV7-9 to TRBJ1-2; D ambiguous. V lost 10 bases, J lost 3 bases, and 12 bases lay in between. Looked up from germline, CDR1 is SEHNR and CDR2 is FQNEAQ (reference sequence). The length of the CDR3 is 12 residues. This CDR3 reads CATMAGDYGYTF. Written as DNA, the CDR3 is TGTGCCACGATGGCCGGAGACTATGGCTACACCTTC.

The rearrangement joins TRBV6-1 to TRBJ1-1; TRBD1 is a possible D gene (5 bases). This CDR3 spans 14 amino acids. Trimming pared 1 base from V and 0 bases from J, leaving 6 bases between. CDR1 and CDR2 (germline): MNHNS, SASEGT. The CDR3 is CASSEGGLNTEAFF. The CDR3 DNA reads TGTGCCAGCAGTGAAGGGGGACTGAACACTGAAGCTTTCTTT.

This clonotype was detected only a few times. The chain carries TRBV28 and TRBJ1-6; no reliable D call. The CDR3 has 14 residues. The V end was cut by 5 bases, the J end by 7 bases, with 12 bases between. The germline CDR1 and CDR2 sequences are MDHEN and SYDVKM. CDR3 nucleotides: TGTGCCAGCAGTGTTCTCTGGGTAAATTCACCCCTCCACTTT. It specifies CASSVLWVNSPLHF.